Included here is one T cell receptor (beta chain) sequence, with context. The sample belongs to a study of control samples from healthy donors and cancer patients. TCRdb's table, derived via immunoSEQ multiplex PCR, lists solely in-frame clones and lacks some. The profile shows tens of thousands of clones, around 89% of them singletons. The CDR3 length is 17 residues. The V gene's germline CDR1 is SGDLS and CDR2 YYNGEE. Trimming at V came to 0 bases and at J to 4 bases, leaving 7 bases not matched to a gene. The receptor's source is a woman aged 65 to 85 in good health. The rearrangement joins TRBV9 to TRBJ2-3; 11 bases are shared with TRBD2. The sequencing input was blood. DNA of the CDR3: TGTGCCAGCAGCGTAGCTACGGCTAGCGGGGGGTCAGATACGCAGTATTTT. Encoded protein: CASSVATASGGSDTQYF.